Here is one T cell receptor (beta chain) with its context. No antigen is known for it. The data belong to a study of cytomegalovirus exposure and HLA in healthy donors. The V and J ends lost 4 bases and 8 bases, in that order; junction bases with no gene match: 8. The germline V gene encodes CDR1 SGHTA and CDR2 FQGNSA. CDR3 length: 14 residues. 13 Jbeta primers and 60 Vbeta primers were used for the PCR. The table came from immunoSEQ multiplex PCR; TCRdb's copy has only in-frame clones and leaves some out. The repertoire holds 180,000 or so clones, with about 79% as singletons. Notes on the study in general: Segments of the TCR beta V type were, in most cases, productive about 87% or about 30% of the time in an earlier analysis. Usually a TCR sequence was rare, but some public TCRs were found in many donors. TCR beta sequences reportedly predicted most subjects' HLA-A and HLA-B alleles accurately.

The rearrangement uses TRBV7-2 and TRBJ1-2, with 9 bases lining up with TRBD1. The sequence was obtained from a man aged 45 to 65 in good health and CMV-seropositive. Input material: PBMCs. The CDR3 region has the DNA TGTGCCAGCAGCTGGGTACAGGGGGCAGGGGGCTACACCTTC. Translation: CASSWVQGAGGYTF.